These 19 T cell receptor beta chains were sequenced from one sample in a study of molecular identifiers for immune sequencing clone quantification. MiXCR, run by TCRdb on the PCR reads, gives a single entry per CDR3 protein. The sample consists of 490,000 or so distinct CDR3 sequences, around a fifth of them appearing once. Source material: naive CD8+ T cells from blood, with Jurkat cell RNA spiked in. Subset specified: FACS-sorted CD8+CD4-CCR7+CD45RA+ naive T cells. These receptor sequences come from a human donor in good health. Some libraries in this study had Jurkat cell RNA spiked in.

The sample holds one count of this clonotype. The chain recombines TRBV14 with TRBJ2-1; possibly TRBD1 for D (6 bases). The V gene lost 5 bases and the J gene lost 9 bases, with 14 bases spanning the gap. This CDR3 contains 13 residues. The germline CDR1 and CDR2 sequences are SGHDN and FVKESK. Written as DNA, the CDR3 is TGTGCCAGCAGCTTGTTACTGGACAGTGAGCAGTTCTTC. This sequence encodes CASSLLLDSEQFF.

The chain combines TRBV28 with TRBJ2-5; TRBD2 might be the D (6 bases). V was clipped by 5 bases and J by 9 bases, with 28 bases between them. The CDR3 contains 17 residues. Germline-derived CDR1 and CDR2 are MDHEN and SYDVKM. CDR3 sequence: CASSPTPAGRSSGAQYF. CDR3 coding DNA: TGTGCCAGCAGTCCCACCCCTGCGGGACGGTCCTCGGGTGCCCAGTACTTC.

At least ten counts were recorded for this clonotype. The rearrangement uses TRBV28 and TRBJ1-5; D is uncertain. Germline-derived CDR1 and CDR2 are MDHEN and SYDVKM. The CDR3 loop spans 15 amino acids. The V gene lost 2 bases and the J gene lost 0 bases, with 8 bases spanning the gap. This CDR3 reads CASSLSTNSNQPQHF. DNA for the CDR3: TGTGCCAGCAGTTTAAGTACTAATAGCAATCAGCCCCAGCATTTT.

The CDR3 bases are TGCGCCAGCAGCCAAGGTCGTAACCCCACCTACGAGCAGTACTTC. Translating it yields CASSQGRNPTYEQYF. The rearrangement joins TRBV4-3 to TRBJ2-7, with no clear D. Germline V gene data show CDR1 as LGHNA and CDR2 as YSLEER. V was cut by 1 base and J by 2 bases, with 12 bases left in between. The CDR3 is 15 residues long.

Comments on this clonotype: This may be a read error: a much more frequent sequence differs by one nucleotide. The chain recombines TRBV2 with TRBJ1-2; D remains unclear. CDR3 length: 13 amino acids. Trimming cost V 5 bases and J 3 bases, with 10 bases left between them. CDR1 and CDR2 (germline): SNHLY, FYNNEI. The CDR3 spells CASSPAVDYGYTF. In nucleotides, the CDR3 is TGTGCCAGCAGTCCCGCAGTGGACTATGGCTACACCTTC.

CDR3 region: CASKISGSSYNEQFF. In DNA form, the CDR3 reads TGTGCCAGCAAGATTAGCGGGAGCTCCTACAATGAGCAGTTCTTC. This chain connects TRBV12-3 or TRBV12-4 to TRBJ2-1; TRBD2 aligns across 9 bases. The junction had 4 bases not matched to a gene; V was cut back by 7 bases and J by 0 bases. CDR3 length: 15 residues.

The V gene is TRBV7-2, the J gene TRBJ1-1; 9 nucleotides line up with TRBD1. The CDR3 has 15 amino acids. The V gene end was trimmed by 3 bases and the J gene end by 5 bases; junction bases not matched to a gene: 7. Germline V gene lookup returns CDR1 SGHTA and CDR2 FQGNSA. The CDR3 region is CASSFIVTGGTEAFF. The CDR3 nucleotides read TGTGCCAGCAGCTTCATCGTGACAGGGGGTACTGAAGCTTTCTTT.

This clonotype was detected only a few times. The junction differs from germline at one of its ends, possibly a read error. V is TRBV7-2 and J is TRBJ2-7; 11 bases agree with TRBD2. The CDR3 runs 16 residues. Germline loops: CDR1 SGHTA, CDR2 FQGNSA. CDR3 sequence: CASSLGGLADRWEQCF. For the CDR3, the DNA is TGTGCCAGCAGCTTAGGGGGACTAGCGGATCGTTGGGAGCAGTGCTTC. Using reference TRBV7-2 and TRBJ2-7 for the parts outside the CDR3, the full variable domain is GAGVSQSPSNKVTEKGKDVELRCDPISGHTALYWYRQSLGQGLEFLIYFQGNSAPDKSGLPSDRFSAERTGGSVSTLTIQRTQQEDSAVYLCASSLGGLADRWEQCFGPGTRLTVT.

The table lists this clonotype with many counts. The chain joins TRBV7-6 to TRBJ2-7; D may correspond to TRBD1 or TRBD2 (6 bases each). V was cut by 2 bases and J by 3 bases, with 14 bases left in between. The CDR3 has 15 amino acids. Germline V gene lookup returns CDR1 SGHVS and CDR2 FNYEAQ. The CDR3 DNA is TGTGCCAGCAGCTTAAATCGGGGGCAAAGCTACGAGCAGTACTTC. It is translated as CASSLNRGQSYEQYF.

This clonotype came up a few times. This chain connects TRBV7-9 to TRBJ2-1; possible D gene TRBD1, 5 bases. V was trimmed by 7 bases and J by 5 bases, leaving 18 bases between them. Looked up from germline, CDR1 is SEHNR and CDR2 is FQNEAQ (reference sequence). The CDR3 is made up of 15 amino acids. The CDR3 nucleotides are TGTGCCAGCACCGAACAGGTCCGTAATCACAATGAGCAGTTCTTC. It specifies CASTEQVRNHNEQFF. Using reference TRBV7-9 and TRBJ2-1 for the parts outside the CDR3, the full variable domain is DTGVSQNPRHKITKRGQNVTFRCDPISEHNRLYWYRQTLGQGPEFLTYFQNEAQLEKSRLLSDRFSAERPKGSFSTLEIQRTEQGDSAMYLCASTEQVRNHNEQFFGPGTRLTVL.

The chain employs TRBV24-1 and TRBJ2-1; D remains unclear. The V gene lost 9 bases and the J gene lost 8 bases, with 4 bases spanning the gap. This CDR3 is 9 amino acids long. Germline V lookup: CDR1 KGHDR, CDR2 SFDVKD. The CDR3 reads CATPDEQFF. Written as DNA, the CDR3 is TGTGCCACCCCCGATGAGCAGTTCTTC.

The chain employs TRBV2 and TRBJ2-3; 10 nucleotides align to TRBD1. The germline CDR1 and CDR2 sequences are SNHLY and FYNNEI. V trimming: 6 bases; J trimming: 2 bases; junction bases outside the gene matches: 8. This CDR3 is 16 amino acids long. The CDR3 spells CASSGGDRGFTDTQYF. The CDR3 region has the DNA TGTGCCAGCAGCGGGGGGGACAGGGGATTCACAGATACGCAGTATTTT.

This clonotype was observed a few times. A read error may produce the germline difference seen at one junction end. Here the CDR3 reads CASSEGRFQETQYF. The DNA of the CDR3 is TGTGCTAGCAGCGAAGGACGGTTCCAAGAGACCCAGTACTTC. The V call is TRBV7-7, the J call TRBJ2-5; D uncertain. Germline V gives CDR1 SSHAT, CDR2 FNYEAQ (reference sequence). CDR3 length: 14 residues. The variable domain in full, completed from reference TRBV7-7 and TRBJ2-5, reads GAGVSQSPRYKVTKRGQDVTLRCDPISSHATLYWYQQALGQGPEFLTYFNYEAQPDKSGLPSDRFSAERPEGSISTLTIQRTEQRDSAMYRCASSEGRFQETQYFGPGTRLLVL.

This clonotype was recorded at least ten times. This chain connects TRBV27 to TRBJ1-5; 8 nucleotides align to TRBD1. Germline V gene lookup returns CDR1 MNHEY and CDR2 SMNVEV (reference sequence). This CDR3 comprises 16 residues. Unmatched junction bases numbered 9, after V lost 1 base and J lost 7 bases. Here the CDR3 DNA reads TGTGCCAGCAGTTTATACGCTGGACAGGGCCTCCAGCCCCAGCATTTT. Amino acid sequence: CASSLYAGQGLQPQHF.

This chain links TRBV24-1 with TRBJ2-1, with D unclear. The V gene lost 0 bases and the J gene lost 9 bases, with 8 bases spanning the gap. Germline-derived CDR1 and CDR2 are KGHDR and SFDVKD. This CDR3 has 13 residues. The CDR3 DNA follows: TGTGCCACCAGTGATTTGCTAGGATTTGAGCAGTTCTTC. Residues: CATSDLLGFEQFF.

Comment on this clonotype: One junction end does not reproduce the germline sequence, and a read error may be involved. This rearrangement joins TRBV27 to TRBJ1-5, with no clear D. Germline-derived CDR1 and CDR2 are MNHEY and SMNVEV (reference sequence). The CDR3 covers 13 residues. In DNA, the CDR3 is TGTGCCAGCAGTTTTTCGACCAATCAGCCCCGGCATTTT. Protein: CASSFSTNQPRHF.

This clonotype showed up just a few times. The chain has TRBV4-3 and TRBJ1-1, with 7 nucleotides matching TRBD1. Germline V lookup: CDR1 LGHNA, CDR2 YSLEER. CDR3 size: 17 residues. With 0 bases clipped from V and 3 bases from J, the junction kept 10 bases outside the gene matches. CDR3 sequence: CASSQDRAGGGYTEAFF. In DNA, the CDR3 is TGCGCCAGCAGCCAAGATCGGGCAGGGGGTGGTTACACTGAAGCTTTCTTT.

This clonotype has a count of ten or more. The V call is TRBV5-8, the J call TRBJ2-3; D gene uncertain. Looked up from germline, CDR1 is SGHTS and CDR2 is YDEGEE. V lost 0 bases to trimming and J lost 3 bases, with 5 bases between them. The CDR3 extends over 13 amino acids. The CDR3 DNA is TGTGCCAGCAGCTTGGCCAAGACAGATACGCAGTATTTT. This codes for CASSLAKTDTQYF. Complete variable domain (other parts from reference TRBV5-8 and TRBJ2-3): EAGVTQSPTHLIKTRGQQATLRCSPISGHTSVYWYQQALGLGLQFLLWYDEGEERNRGNFPPRFSGRQFPNYSSELNVNALELEDSALYLCASSLAKTDTQYFGPGTRLTVL.

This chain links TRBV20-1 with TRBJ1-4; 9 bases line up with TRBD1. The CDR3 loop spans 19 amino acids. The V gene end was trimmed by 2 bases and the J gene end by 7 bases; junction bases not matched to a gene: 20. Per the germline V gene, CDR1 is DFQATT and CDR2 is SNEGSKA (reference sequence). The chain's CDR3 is CSARPYRGDREVRSEKLFF. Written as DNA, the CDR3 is TGCAGTGCTAGACCCTATAGGGGGGACAGGGAGGTCAGAAGTGAAAAACTGTTTTTT.